The 7 T cell receptor beta chains below all came from one sample that was sequenced in a study of cytomegalovirus exposure and HLA in healthy donors. The PCR used 60 Vbeta and 13 Jbeta primers. Some clones are missing from TCRdb's copy, which holds only in-frame ones; the method was immunoSEQ multiplex PCR. This sample has over 110,000 clones, with about 85% found just once. The sample taken for sequencing was PBMCs. The receptors shown here come from a female donor in good health and CMV-seronegative.

Written as DNA, the CDR3 is TGTGCCAGCAGCTGGACTAGCGGGTCCCGTACAGATACGCAGTATTTT. This gives the protein CASSWTSGSRTDTQYF. The chain couples TRBV11-3 to TRBJ2-3; TRBD2 matches 11 bases. Germline V gene lookup returns CDR1 SGHNT and CDR2 YENEEA. The CDR3 totals 16 residues. V lost 4 bases and J lost 3; bases outside the gene matches: 6.

This chain uses TRBV5-1 with TRBJ2-3, with D perhaps matching TRBD2 (6 bases). V shed 7 bases and J shed 5 bases, with 17 bases lying between them. Per germline, CDR1 SGHRS and CDR2 YFSETQ. There are 14 residues in the CDR3. The CDR3 region is CASSRAGLRDTQYF. DNA of the CDR3: TGCGCCAGCTCCCGAGCGGGCCTCAGAGATACGCAGTATTTT.

V is TRBV4-1 and J is TRBJ2-5; TRBD2 matches at 9 bases. The junction had 11 bases not matched to a gene; V was cut back by 2 bases and J by 4 bases. Germline values: CDR1 MGHRA, CDR2 YSYEKL. CDR3 length: 17 amino acids. The DNA for the CDR3 is TGCGCCAGCAGCCAATTTGCGGGAGGGCCCTCTCGAGAGACCCAGTACTTC. This codes for CASSQFAGGPSRETQYF.

This CDR3 reads CASRPNRGDEKLFF. The CDR3 DNA reads as TGTGCCAGCAGACCAAACAGGGGAGATGAAAAACTGTTTTTT. This chain connects TRBV6-6 to TRBJ1-4; 7 nucleotides line up with TRBD1. The germline CDR1 and CDR2 sequences are MNHNY and SVGAGI (reference sequence). J was trimmed by 6 bases and V by 6 bases; bases with no gene match: 7. This CDR3 region has 14 residues.

The rearrangement joins TRBV5-4 to TRBJ2-1; TRBD1 matches 11 bases. From germline, CDR1 is SGHNT and CDR2 YYREEE (reference sequence). The V gene end was trimmed by 4 bases and the J gene end by 5 bases; junction bases not matched to a gene: 5. The CDR3 is 15 residues long. CDR3 in DNA: TGTGCCAGCAGCGGACCGGGACAGGGGGACAATGAGCAGTTCTTC. It translates to CASSGPGQGDNEQFF. The full variable domain, its missing parts supplied by reference TRBV5-4 and TRBJ2-1, is ETGVTQSPTHLIKTRGQQVTLRCSSQSGHNTVSWYQQALGQGPQFIFQYYREEENGRGNFPPRFSGLQFPNYSSELNVNALELDDSALYLCASSGPGQGDNEQFFGPGTRLTVL.

The chain employs TRBV6-5 and TRBJ1-2; D possibly corresponds to TRBD1 (5 bases). Per the germline V gene, CDR1 is MNHEY and CDR2 is SVGAGI. The CDR3 covers 15 residues. The V end was cut by 2 bases, the J end by 2 bases, with 12 bases between. In DNA, the CDR3 is TGTGCCAGCAGTTACCGCATAGACAGAAACTATGGCTACACCTTC. Translating it yields CASSYRIDRNYGYTF.

To note about this clone: At one of its ends the junction is not consistent with the germline gene, which may arise from a read error. The chain is built from TRBV6-6 and TRBJ2-3; 8 bases line up with TRBD1. The CDR3 has 13 residues. Germline V gene data show CDR1 as MNHNY and CDR2 as SVGAGI (reference sequence). CDR3 amino acids: CASSYSQGANRSF. The CDR3 region has the DNA TGTGCCAGCAGTTACTCGCAGGGGGCCAATCGTTCTTTT.